This passage covers 28 T cell receptor beta chains from one sample sequenced in a study of T cell responses to AZD1222 COVID-19 vaccine. TCRdb's table, derived via immunoSEQ multiplex PCR, lists solely in-frame clones and lacks some. The sample lists approximately 140,000 clones, roughly 90% seen once, with 1.5% to 2% in the top ten. The sample in question was peripheral blood, obtained 28 days after the second AZD1222 dose. The origin of the receptors is an adult who received the AZD1222 COVID-19 vaccine.

This sequence joins TRBV6-5 and TRBJ2-1; D call uncertain. The CDR3 contains 11 residues. Trimming took off 10 bases at V and 13 bases at J, with 17 bases between the two ends. Germline assignment: CDR1 MNHEY and CDR2 SVGAGI. The CDR3 coding sequence is TGTGCCACGACTCCCCAGGTTCCCCAGTTCTTC. Translated: CATTPQVPQFF.

This chain links TRBV6-5 with TRBJ1-3, with 9 nucleotides matching TRBD1. The CDR3 loop spans 13 amino acids. Trimming removed 10 bases from V and 4 bases from J; junction bases left unmatched: 5. Germline V CDR1 and CDR2: MNHEY, SVGAGI. The CDR3 nucleotides are TGTGCCACTAACAGGGGGCCAGGAAACACCATATATTTT. This gives the protein CATNRGPGNTIYF.

The chain employs TRBV2 and TRBJ1-4, with D perhaps TRBD1 (5 bases). The CDR3 is 10 residues long. Germline lookup yields CDR1 SNHLY and CDR2 FYNNEI. CDR3 protein: CAGGKEKLFF. CDR3 nucleotides: TGTGCGGGGGGGAAGGAAAAACTGTTTTTT.

V gene TRBV28 combines with J gene TRBJ1-5; TRBD1 matches 7 bases. Per germline, CDR1 MDHEN and CDR2 SYDVKM. This CDR3 is 15 amino acids long. Losses at the gene ends were 3 bases for V and 2 bases for J; bases not matched to a gene: 4. The CDR3 nucleotides read TGTGCCAGCAGTTTTAATCAGGGGGGCAATCAGCCCCAGCATTTT. It codes for CASSFNQGGNQPQHF.

V and J are TRBV7-2 and TRBJ2-3; D is undetermined. Germline V CDR1 and CDR2: SGHTA, FQGNSA. The CDR3 totals 16 residues. The V gene lost 5 bases and the J gene lost 4 bases, with 19 bases spanning the gap. The CDR3 sequence is CASSAVGPTKADTQYF. The DNA for the CDR3 is TGTGCCAGCAGCGCAGTGGGTCCTACGAAAGCAGATACGCAGTATTTT.

The chain combines TRBV9 with TRBJ2-2; tentative D call: TRBD1 (5 bases). CDR3 length: 14 residues. In germline, CDR1 is SGDLS, CDR2 YYNGEE. The V gene lost 0 bases and the J gene lost 5 bases, with 8 bases spanning the gap. DNA of the CDR3: TGTGCCAGCAGCGTAGTGGCAGGGACCGGGGAGCTGTTTTTT. It translates to CASSVVAGTGELFF.

The sample holds a few counts of this clone. The chain recombines TRBV19 with TRBJ2-2, with D unclear. Trimming took 7 bases from V and 5 from J, leaving 8 bases between them. The CDR3 is 12 amino acids. Germline V lookup: CDR1 LNHDA, CDR2 SQIVND (reference sequence). CDR3 coding DNA: TGTGCCAGTATTGACAAGACCGGGGAGCTGTTTTTT. This sequence encodes CASIDKTGELFF. The whole variable domain, remainder taken from reference TRBV19 and TRBJ2-2, is DGGITQSPKYLFRKEGQNVTLSCEQNLNHDAMYWYRQDPGQGLRLIYYSQIVNDFQKGDIAEGYSVSREKKESFPLTVTSAQKNPTAFYLCASIDKTGELFFGEGSRLTVL.

The chain employs TRBV10-3 and TRBJ2-1; the match to TRBD1 covers 10 bases. J lost 8 bases, V lost 6 bases, and 7 bases had no gene match. The germline V gene encodes CDR1 ENHRY and CDR2 SYGVKD. This CDR3 is built from 14 residues. This CDR3 reads CAIRSGTGVHEQFF. The CDR3 bases are TGTGCCATCAGATCCGGGACAGGGGTCCATGAGCAGTTCTTC.

In this sample, this clone turned up once. The chain employs TRBV6-5 and TRBJ2-2; TRBD1 aligns across 8 bases. The CDR3 loop spans 15 amino acids. With V trimmed by 2 bases and J by 2 bases, 1 base remained unmatched. The V gene's germline CDR1 is MNHEY and CDR2 SVGAGI. The CDR3 loop is CASSYQGANTGELFF. CDR3 bases: TGTGCCAGCAGTTACCAGGGGGCCAACACCGGGGAGCTGTTTTTT.

V gene TRBV19 combines with J gene TRBJ2-1, with 10 bases fitting TRBD2. The V gene's germline CDR1 is LNHDA and CDR2 SQIVND (reference sequence). Trimming cost V 3 bases and J 2 bases; bases outside gene matches: 4. The CDR3 spans 16 residues. Here the CDR3 reads CASSMIAGGAYNEQFF. The CDR3 DNA reads TGTGCCAGTAGTATGATAGCGGGAGGTGCCTACAATGAGCAGTTCTTC.

The CDR3 is CASRQDRQGGQPQHF. The CDR3 bases are TGTGCCAGTAGGCAAGACCGCCAGGGAGGCCAGCCCCAGCATTTT. The rearrangement joins TRBV19 to TRBJ1-5, with a tentative D call TRBD1 (5 bases). CDR1 LNHDA and CDR2 SQIVND come from the germline V gene (reference sequence). The ends were cut back, 6 bases at V and 7 bases at J, with 19 bases in the middle. The CDR3 covers 15 residues.

The CDR3 spells CASSLGPQSADTQYF. Here the CDR3 DNA reads TGTGCCAGCAGCTTAGGACCCCAGTCAGCGGATACGCAGTATTTT. The gene calls are TRBV11-2 and TRBJ2-3; D gene uncertain. The CDR3 has 15 amino acids. The germline gives CDR1 SGHAT, CDR2 FQNNGV. V shed 1 base and J shed 6 bases, with 14 bases lying between them.

The chain is built from TRBV19 and TRBJ1-2, with TRBD1 identical over 9 bases. The CDR3 consists of 14 residues. V lost 10 bases and J lost 8; bases outside the gene matches: 14. Germline lookup yields CDR1 LNHDA and CDR2 SQIVND (reference sequence). The CDR3 DNA sequence: TGTGCCACCAACCCGGGACAGGGCTCGGGCGGCTACACCTTC. Its protein product is CATNPGQGSGGYTF.

As DNA, the CDR3 is TGTGCCAGTAGTAGACCCGGGACAGCGAACACCGGGGAGCTGTTTTTT. Translation: CASSRPGTANTGELFF. The chain combines TRBV19 with TRBJ2-2; TRBD1 aligns across 7 bases. Germline values: CDR1 LNHDA, CDR2 SQIVND (reference sequence). J was trimmed by 0 bases and V by 4 bases; bases with no gene match: 5. The CDR3 spans 16 residues.

This clone was recorded once. The chain has TRBV7-9 and TRBJ1-1; TRBD1 is a possible D gene (6 bases). The germline V and J ends were trimmed by 3 bases and 5 bases, with 10 bases remaining between them. CDR1 SEHNR and CDR2 FQNEAQ come from the germline V gene (reference sequence). The CDR3 runs 13 residues. CDR3 coding DNA: TGTGCCAGCAGCTTCAAGGGGGGGACTGAAGCTTTCTTT. It yields the protein CASSFKGGTEAFF.

The chain recombines TRBV6-2 or TRBV6-3 with TRBJ1-5, with 7 bases identical to TRBD1. The V gene end was trimmed by 3 bases and the J gene end by 1 base; junction bases not matched to a gene: 3. Germline V lookup: CDR1 MNHEY, CDR2 SVGEGT. This CDR3 is built from 15 residues. The CDR3 nucleotides are TGTGCCAGCAGTTATGACAGGGCCAGCAATCAGCCCCAGCATTTT. It specifies CASSYDRASNQPQHF.

The chain couples TRBV7-2 to TRBJ2-1; 13 nucleotides agree with TRBD2. The CDR3 totals 17 residues. V lost 4 bases to trimming and J lost 9 bases; unmatched junction nucleotides: 12. CDR1 and CDR2 from the germline V gene are SGHTA and FQGNSA. The CDR3 here is CASSSSRRLAGGGEQFF. CDR3 DNA: TGTGCCAGCAGCTCCTCCCGGCGACTAGCGGGAGGAGGTGAGCAGTTCTTC. The whole variable domain, remainder taken from reference TRBV7-2 and TRBJ2-1, is GAGVSQSPSNKVTEKGKDVELRCDPISGHTALYWYRQSLGQGLEFLIYFQGNSAPDKSGLPSDRFSAERTGGSVSTLTIQRTQQEDSAVYLCASSSSRRLAGGGEQFFGPGTRLTVL.

The rearrangement joins TRBV6-5 to TRBJ1-1, with D perhaps TRBD1 (5 bases). This CDR3 spans 13 amino acids. V was clipped by 7 bases and J by 6 bases, with 15 bases between them. CDR1 is MNHEY, CDR2 SVGAGI, per germline. The CDR3 region is CASILQLGAEAFF. Here the CDR3 DNA reads TGTGCCAGCATCCTTCAGTTGGGGGCTGAAGCTTTCTTT.

V is TRBV7-2 and J is TRBJ2-3; D possibly corresponds to TRBD2 (6 bases). Germline CDR1 and CDR2: SGHTA and FQGNSA. Trimming took off 4 bases at V and 1 base at J, with 9 bases between the two ends. The length of the CDR3 is 14 residues. The CDR3 here is CASSSPGGTDTQYF. DNA of the CDR3: TGTGCCAGCAGCTCTCCGGGAGGCACAGATACGCAGTATTTT.

The rearrangement links TRBV30 to TRBJ2-3, with 8 bases matching TRBD2. The CDR3 is made up of 18 amino acids. J gave up 0 bases and V 0 bases, and 11 bases lay outside the gene matches. The germline CDR1 and CDR2 sequences are GTSNPN and SVGIG (reference sequence). CDR3 protein: CAWSVYSGETTSTDTQYF. The CDR3, as DNA: TGTGCCTGGAGTGTGTATAGCGGGGAAACTACTAGCACAGATACGCAGTATTTT.

The V and J genes are TRBV7-8 and TRBJ1-1, with 8 bases identical to TRBD1. This CDR3 is 14 amino acids long. The trim removed 3 bases at V and 11 bases at J, leaving 11 bases unmatched. The V gene's germline CDR1 is SGHVS and CDR2 FQNEAQ. CDR3 coding DNA: TGTGCCAGCAGCTTTGATTCAGTCAGGGGGCATGCTTTCTTT. The encoded protein is CASSFDSVRGHAFF.

V and J are TRBV7-6 and TRBJ1-4; D remains ambiguous. Trimming took 1 base from V and 0 from J, leaving 18 bases between them. This CDR3 has 19 residues. Germline V gene lookup returns CDR1 SGHVS and CDR2 FNYEAQ. In DNA, the CDR3 is TGTGCCAGCAGCTTAGAGTTGTACAAGGGCCTTGCAACTAATGAAAAACTGTTTTTT. Amino acids: CASSLELYKGLATNEKLFF.

This sequence joins TRBV19 and TRBJ1-1; the D is unclear. The CDR3 totals 14 residues. Germline CDR1 and CDR2: LNHDA and SQIVND (reference sequence). Trimming cost V 5 bases and J 0 bases, with 10 bases left between them. This CDR3 is CASSLTRVNTEAFF. CDR3 in DNA: TGTGCCAGTAGTTTAACACGGGTGAACACTGAAGCTTTCTTT.

This chain joins TRBV5-1 and TRBJ1-1, with D perhaps matching TRBD1 (6 bases). The V gene's germline CDR1 is SGHRS and CDR2 YFSETQ. Trimming pared 1 base from V and 1 base from J, leaving 11 bases between. There are 15 residues in the CDR3. CDR3 in amino acids: CASSLWGGGNTEAFF. For the CDR3, the DNA is TGCGCCAGCAGCTTGTGGGGAGGGGGGAACACTGAAGCTTTCTTT.

The chain joins TRBV25-1 to TRBJ1-1; perhaps TRBD1 as D (5 bases). The germline V and J ends were trimmed by 1 base and 7 bases, with 16 bases remaining between them. CDR1 is MGHDK, CDR2 SYGVNS, per germline. The length of the CDR3 is 15 residues. The CDR3 nucleotides read TGTGCCAGCAGTGAATTGTCAGGGTTTTGGGGTGAAGCTTTCTTT. It is translated as CASSELSGFWGEAFF.

The genes are TRBV7-6 and TRBJ2-5, with D possibly TRBD2 on 6 matching bases. This CDR3 contains 15 residues. V shed 3 bases and J shed 4 bases, with 15 bases lying between them. Germline CDR1 SGHVS, CDR2 FNYEAQ. The CDR3 loop reads CASSFVPGLRETQYF. CDR3 bases: TGTGCCAGCAGCTTCGTACCGGGACTTAGAGAGACCCAGTACTTC.

J is TRBJ1-5 and V is TRBV21-1; no DNA check was done on the table's D call, TRBD1. TRBV21-1 is labeled a pseudogene. The CDR3 extends over 15 amino acids. DNA for the CDR3: TGTGCCAGCAGCAAAGCGGCAGGGCAGTTTGAGCCCCAGCATTTT. This encodes CASSKAAGQFEPQHF.

The rearrangement uses TRBV7-9 and TRBJ2-1; a weak D match, TRBD1 (6 bases). CDR1 SEHNR and CDR2 FQNEAQ come from the germline V gene (reference sequence). CDR3 length: 15 amino acids. V was pared by 0 bases and J by 5 bases, with 11 bases between. The CDR3 protein is CASSLAGTYNNEQFF. The CDR3 DNA reads TGTGCCAGCAGCTTAGCCGGGACATATAACAATGAGCAGTTCTTC. The variable domain in full, completed from reference TRBV7-9 and TRBJ2-1, reads DTGVSQNPRHKITKRGQNVTFRCDPISEHNRLYWYRQTLGQGPEFLTYFQNEAQLEKSRLLSDRFSAERPKGSFSTLEIQRTEQGDSAMYLCASSLAGTYNNEQFFGPGTRLTVL.